The rows below give T cell receptor beta chains drawn from one sample of a study of neurological immune-mediated disorders. MiXCR, applied by TCRdb to the 5' RACE reads, yields one record per CDR3 protein. The table includes about 37,000 distinct CDR3 sequences, around a tenth detected once. The sequenced sample consisted of CD4+ T cells from blood. The receptors were gathered from a woman between 25 and 40 years old with HTLV-1-associated myelopathy (HAM/TSP). The CDR3 runs from the conserved cysteine through the conserved F or W. The order of the fields is D gene, clone size, V gene, J gene, CDR3 DNA, CDR3 protein. D genes are given only for firm matches. A clone size is listed for some rows: how often the clone was seen (once, few, many), or a class if it is expanded.

d_call: TRBD1; clone_size: NA; v_call: TRBV25-1; j_call: TRBJ1-1; cdr3_nt: TGTGCCAGCAGCCTGACCGGGACAGGGACTGAAGCTTTCTTT; cdr3_aa: CASSLTGTGTEAFF
d_call: NA; clone_size: many; v_call: TRBV5-6; j_call: TRBJ2-1; cdr3_nt: TGTGCCAGCAGCTTACGGGTGGGGAGCGGCCACAATGAGCAGTTCTTC; cdr3_aa: CASSLRVGSGHNEQFF
d_call: NA; clone_size: many; v_call: TRBV7-9; j_call: TRBJ2-7; cdr3_nt: TGTGCCAGCAGCTCCGGTCCGAACATTTCCTACGAGCAGTACTTC; cdr3_aa: CASSSGPNISYEQYF
d_call: NA; clone_size: many; v_call: TRBV5-1; j_call: TRBJ2-7; cdr3_nt: TGCGCCAGCAGCCTTGAACCGCCGCGACAGTCCTACGAGCAGTACTTC; cdr3_aa: CASSLEPPRQSYEQYF
d_call: TRBD1; clone_size: many; v_call: TRBV20-1; j_call: TRBJ2-1; cdr3_nt: TGCAGTGCTAGGAGACAGGGAATTAGTGAGCAGTTCTTC; cdr3_aa: CSARRQGISEQFF
d_call: NA; clone_size: NA; v_call: TRBV18; j_call: TRBJ2-7; cdr3_nt: TGTGTCAGCTCACCGGGACCCAGAAAGGGAAGCAAGCAGTACTTC; cdr3_aa: CVSSPGPRKGSKQYF
d_call: NA; clone_size: many; v_call: TRBV5-1; j_call: TRBJ2-7; cdr3_nt: TGCGCCAGCAGCTTGGAATCGGGGGCCAAAATCTACGAGCAGTACTTC; cdr3_aa: CASSLESGAKIYEQYF
d_call: NA; clone_size: many; v_call: TRBV6-1; j_call: TRBJ1-4; cdr3_nt: TGTGCCAGCAGTGAATACCGTGAAAAACTGTTTTTT; cdr3_aa: CASSEYREKLFF
d_call: NA; clone_size: many; v_call: TRBV20-1; j_call: TRBJ1-1; cdr3_nt: TGCAGTGCTAGAGATTGGAAACCCAACACTGAAGCTTTCTTT; cdr3_aa: CSARDWKPNTEAFF
d_call: NA; clone_size: many; v_call: TRBV6-6; j_call: TRBJ2-6; cdr3_nt: TGTGCCAGCAAGGTTTCTGGGGCCAACGTCCTGACTTTC; cdr3_aa: CASKVSGANVLTF
d_call: NA; clone_size: many; v_call: TRBV10-3; j_call: TRBJ2-3; cdr3_nt: TGTGCCATCAGTGAAGTTCTCGGGAGCGCAGATACGCAGTATTTT; cdr3_aa: CAISEVLGSADTQYF
d_call: TRBD2; clone_size: many; v_call: TRBV6-2/TRBV6-3; j_call: TRBJ2-1; cdr3_nt: TGTGCCAGCAGGACCCGACTAGCTCTTAATGAGCAGTTCTTC; cdr3_aa: CASRTRLALNEQFF
d_call: NA; clone_size: many; v_call: TRBV3-1; j_call: TRBJ2-6; cdr3_nt: TGTGCCAGCAGCCTATGGTTGGGGGACTCTGGGGCCAACGTCCTGACTTTC; cdr3_aa: CASSLWLGDSGANVLTF
d_call: NA; clone_size: NA; v_call: TRBV11-3; j_call: TRBJ2-7; cdr3_nt: TGTGCCAGCAGCTTAGTGAGGCGGAGCCGGGAGCAGTACTTC; cdr3_aa: CASSLVRRSREQYF
d_call: NA; clone_size: many; v_call: TRBV5-5; j_call: TRBJ1-1; cdr3_nt: TGTGCCAGCAGCCTGGAGCCCCGTGAAGCGGGTGAAGCTTTCTTT; cdr3_aa: CASSLEPREAGEAFF
d_call: NA; clone_size: many; v_call: TRBV6-5; j_call: TRBJ2-3; cdr3_nt: TGTGCCAGCAGCCAACTAGGTAGCACAGATACGCAGTATTTT; cdr3_aa: CASSQLGSTDTQYF
d_call: NA; clone_size: many; v_call: TRBV5-6; j_call: TRBJ1-1; cdr3_nt: TGTGCCAGCAGCTTCCGGGGGCTAAGGAACACTGAAGCTTTCTTT; cdr3_aa: CASSFRGLRNTEAFF
d_call: TRBD2; clone_size: few; v_call: TRBV20-1; j_call: TRBJ2-1; cdr3_nt: TGCAGTGCCGGAGCGGGGGCCGACAATGAGCAGTTCTTC; cdr3_aa: CSAGAGADNEQFF
d_call: TRBD1; clone_size: many; v_call: TRBV20-1; j_call: TRBJ2-7; cdr3_nt: TGCAGTGCTAGGGGGACAGCCTACGAGCAGTACTTC; cdr3_aa: CSARGTAYEQYF
d_call: NA; clone_size: many; v_call: TRBV5-1; j_call: TRBJ1-2; cdr3_nt: TGCGCCAGCAGCTTGGAAGGCAGGGATCGCTATGGCTACACCTTC; cdr3_aa: CASSLEGRDRYGYTF
d_call: TRBD1; clone_size: many; v_call: TRBV7-9; j_call: TRBJ1-1; cdr3_nt: TGTGCCAGCAGCTCGACAGGGGGGGTACTGAACACTGAAGCTTTCTTT; cdr3_aa: CASSSTGGVLNTEAFF
d_call: TRBD1; clone_size: many; v_call: TRBV12-3/TRBV12-4; j_call: TRBJ2-2; cdr3_nt: TGTGCCAGCAGTTTAGGTTATGGACAGGCCACCGGGGAGCTGTTTTTT; cdr3_aa: CASSLGYGQATGELFF
d_call: TRBD1; clone_size: many; v_call: TRBV7-2; j_call: TRBJ2-7; cdr3_nt: TGTGCCAGCAGCTTATGGGGGGACAGGGTCTACGAGCAGTACTTC; cdr3_aa: CASSLWGDRVYEQYF
d_call: NA; clone_size: many; v_call: TRBV10-2; j_call: TRBJ2-3; cdr3_nt: TGCGCCAGCAGTGAGTCTTGGGGGCGACGGGCTCAAGATACGCAGTATTTT; cdr3_aa: CASSESWGRRAQDTQYF
d_call: TRBD2; clone_size: many; v_call: TRBV12-3/TRBV12-4; j_call: TRBJ2-1; cdr3_nt: TGTGCCAGCAGTTTAGGGTGGGAGGGAGCTGAGCAGTTCTTC; cdr3_aa: CASSLGWEGAEQFF
d_call: NA; clone_size: many; v_call: TRBV30; j_call: TRBJ1-1; cdr3_nt: TGTGCCACCCGAAAGGCCACGAACACTGAAGCTTTCTTT; cdr3_aa: CATRKATNTEAFF
d_call: NA; clone_size: many; v_call: TRBV5-1; j_call: TRBJ2-1; cdr3_nt: TGCGCCAGCAGCTTAGGTTCCGCTTCCGGGATTCGACCTAACAATGAGCAGTTCTTC; cdr3_aa: CASSLGSASGIRPNNEQFF
d_call: TRBD2; clone_size: many; v_call: TRBV6-6; j_call: TRBJ2-2; cdr3_nt: TGTGCCAGCAGTTACCCTGCGGGGGGGTTGGAGGCCGGGGAGCTGTTTTTT; cdr3_aa: CASSYPAGGLEAGELFF
d_call: NA; clone_size: many; v_call: TRBV25-1; j_call: TRBJ1-6; cdr3_nt: TGTGCCAGCAGTGAACGGGGGAAAGCTTCACCCCTCCACTTT; cdr3_aa: CASSERGKASPLHF
d_call: NA; clone_size: many; v_call: TRBV7-2; j_call: TRBJ1-5; cdr3_nt: TGTGCCAGCAGCTTAGGCCAGTATAGCAATCAGCCCCAGCATTTT; cdr3_aa: CASSLGQYSNQPQHF
d_call: NA; clone_size: many; v_call: TRBV12-3/TRBV12-4; j_call: TRBJ1-2; cdr3_nt: TGTGCCAGCAGTTTGAAGGCCGTCGGCTATGGCTACACCTTC; cdr3_aa: CASSLKAVGYGYTF
d_call: TRBD2; clone_size: many; v_call: TRBV10-3; j_call: TRBJ2-3; cdr3_nt: TGTGCCATCAGTGGCGGGACTAGCGGGACAGATACGCAGTATTTT; cdr3_aa: CAISGGTSGTDTQYF
d_call: NA; clone_size: NA; v_call: TRBV12-3/TRBV12-4; j_call: TRBJ1-1; cdr3_nt: TGTGCCAGCACCCGGCCGGGCCAAGGGTTCACTGAAGCTTTCTTT; cdr3_aa: CASTRPGQGFTEAFF
d_call: NA; clone_size: many; v_call: TRBV5-1; j_call: TRBJ2-7; cdr3_nt: TGCGCCAGCAGCAGGCCGAGCTCCTACGAGCAGTACTTC; cdr3_aa: CASSRPSSYEQYF
d_call: TRBD2; clone_size: many; v_call: TRBV20-1; j_call: TRBJ2-3; cdr3_nt: TGCAGTGCCGGACTAGCGGGGCACACAGATACGCAGTATTTT; cdr3_aa: CSAGLAGHTDTQYF
d_call: NA; clone_size: many; v_call: TRBV6-2/TRBV6-3; j_call: TRBJ1-1; cdr3_nt: TGTGCCAGCAGTTACGCCTACACTGAAGCTTTCTTT; cdr3_aa: CASSYAYTEAFF
d_call: TRBD1; clone_size: many; v_call: TRBV28; j_call: TRBJ1-5; cdr3_nt: TGTGCCAGCAGTTCCTCGGGACAGGGGCGATTTCAGCCCCAGCATTTT; cdr3_aa: CASSSSGQGRFQPQHF
d_call: TRBD1; clone_size: many; v_call: TRBV12-3/TRBV12-4; j_call: TRBJ1-2; cdr3_nt: TGTGCCAGCAGCCTGGGACAGGGATTACGCGGCTACACCTTC; cdr3_aa: CASSLGQGLRGYTF
d_call: NA; clone_size: few; v_call: TRBV11-3; j_call: TRBJ2-2; cdr3_nt: TGTGCCAGCAGCTTAGAGGGGACGAGCACCGGGGAGCTGTTTTTT; cdr3_aa: CASSLEGTSTGELFF